The present TCR beta chain was sequenced within a study of breast tumors, draining lymph nodes, adjacent tissues. Points from the study as a whole: The lymph node origin of tumor T cells was framed as consistent with a hypothesis, not demonstrated. Tumor TCR diversity was below lymph nodes but above nontumor tissue. Luminal-like breast cancer showed significantly greater tumor-nontumor repertoire similarity than basal-like breast cancer did.

V shed 3 bases, J shed 4 bases, and the junction held 2 bases outside the gene matches. CDR1 and CDR2 (germline): SGDLS, YYNGEE. This CDR3 region has 14 residues. TCRdb reprocessed the multiplex PCR reads via MiXCR and lists one record per CDR3 protein. Among tens of thousands of distinct CDR3 sequences listed, roughly two thirds were seen once. About this clonotype: Antigen unknown.

The TCR comes from a female donor with breast cancer. Some clones in this sample may be carry-over from other donors' samples. The chain combines TRBV9 with TRBJ1-3, with 9 positions matching TRBD1. The specimen sequenced was breast tumor tissue. The CDR3 is CASSEQGAGNTIYF. The CDR3 DNA is TGTGCCAGCAGCGAACAGGGGGCGGGAAACACCATATATTTT.